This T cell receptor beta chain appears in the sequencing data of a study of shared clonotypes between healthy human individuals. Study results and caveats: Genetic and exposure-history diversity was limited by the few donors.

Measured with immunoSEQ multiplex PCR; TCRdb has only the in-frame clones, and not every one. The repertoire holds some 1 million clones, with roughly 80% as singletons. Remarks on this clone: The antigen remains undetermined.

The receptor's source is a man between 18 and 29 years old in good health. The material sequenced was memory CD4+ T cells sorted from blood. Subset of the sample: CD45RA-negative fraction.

CDR3 in DNA: TGTGCCAGCAGCTCCTCAATGGGGAGATGGGAGACCCAGTACTTC. It encodes CASSSSMGRWETQYF. The chain carries TRBV27 and TRBJ2-5; possibly TRBD2 for D (5 bases). The CDR3 totals 15 residues. Between the trimmed V and J ends, which lost 6 bases and 5 bases, there was a span of 19 bases. The germline gives CDR1 MNHEY, CDR2 SMNVEV (reference sequence).